Below, 3 T cell receptor beta chains from the same sample are listed, as sequenced in a study of post-analysis software for immune sequencing data. Overall study findings and caveats: Patients had higher frequencies than controls of roughly five TRBV segments, including TRBV5-6, TRBV5-1 and TRBV20-1.

Unique molecular identifiers were present in the TCR beta cDNA libraries. TCRdb itself ran the PCR reads through MiXCR, one entry per CDR3 protein. The sample gives a few hundred thousand distinct CDR3 sequences, around 37% of which show up once; under 15% is in the top ten. These receptors lack a known antigen. Sequenced sample: blood. The receptors here all came from a girl aged 5 to 17 with multiple sclerosis.

This clonotype was seen a handful of times. V and J are TRBV4-2 and TRBJ2-7; D may match TRBD1 or TRBD2 (5 bases each). The V and J ends lost 7 bases and 7 bases respectively, with 23 bases between them. CDR1 and CDR2 from the germline V gene are LGHNA and YNFKEQ. The CDR3 contains 15 residues. For the CDR3, the DNA is TGTGCCAGCACCAAGGGGCCGGGACCGCCGTGGGAGCAGTACTTC. Residues: CASTKGPGPPWEQYF.

This clonotype was counted at least ten times. The rearrangement uses TRBV7-6 and TRBJ2-3; D unresolved. CDR1 is SGHVS and CDR2 is FNYEAQ in the germline V gene. V was shortened by 5 bases and J by 0 bases, with 24 bases between the two germline ends. This CDR3 is 19 amino acids long. The CDR3 DNA reads as TGTGCCAGCAGCCCAACAAGAGGAGAGGACGGATCTAGCACAGATACGCAGTATTTT. Its protein is CASSPTRGEDGSSTDTQYF.

This chain uses TRBV4-1 with TRBJ1-5; TRBD1 matches at 8 bases. Germline V gene data show CDR1 as MGHRA and CDR2 as YSYEKL. The CDR3 runs to 14 residues. V trimming: 3 bases; J trimming: 5 bases; junction bases outside the gene matches: 3. CDR3 coding DNA: TGCGCCAGCAGCCACGCGGACAGGGATCAGCCCCAGCATTTT. Residues: CASSHADRDQPQHF.